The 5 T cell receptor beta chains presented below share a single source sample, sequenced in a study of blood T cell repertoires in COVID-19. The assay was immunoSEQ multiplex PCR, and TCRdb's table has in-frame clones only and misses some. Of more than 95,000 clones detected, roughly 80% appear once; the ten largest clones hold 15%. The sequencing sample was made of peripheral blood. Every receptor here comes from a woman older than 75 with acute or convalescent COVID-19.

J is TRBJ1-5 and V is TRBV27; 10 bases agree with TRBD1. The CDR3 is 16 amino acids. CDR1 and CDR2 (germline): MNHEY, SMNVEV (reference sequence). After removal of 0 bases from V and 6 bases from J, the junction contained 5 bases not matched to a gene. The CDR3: CASSLSRTGGIQPQHF. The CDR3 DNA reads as TGTGCCAGCAGTTTATCCCGGACAGGGGGAATTCAGCCCCAGCATTTT.

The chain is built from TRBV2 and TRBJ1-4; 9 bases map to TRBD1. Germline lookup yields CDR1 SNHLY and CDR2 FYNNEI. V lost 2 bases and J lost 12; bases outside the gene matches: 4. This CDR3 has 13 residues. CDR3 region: CASSESRTGELFF. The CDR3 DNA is TGTGCCAGCAGTGAATCCCGGACAGGGGAACTGTTTTTT.

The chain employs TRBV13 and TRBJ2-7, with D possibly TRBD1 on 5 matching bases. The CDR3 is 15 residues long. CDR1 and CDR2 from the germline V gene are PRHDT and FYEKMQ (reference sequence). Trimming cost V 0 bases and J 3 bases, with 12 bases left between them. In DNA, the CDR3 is TGTGCCAGCAGCTTAGGCGTGGGGCGGAACTACGAGCAGTACTTC. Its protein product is CASSLGVGRNYEQYF.

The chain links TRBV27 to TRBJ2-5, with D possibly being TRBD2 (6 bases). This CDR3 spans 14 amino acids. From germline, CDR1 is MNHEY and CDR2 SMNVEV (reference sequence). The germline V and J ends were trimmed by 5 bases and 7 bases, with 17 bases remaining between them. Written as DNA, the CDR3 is TGTGCCAGCAGTCCCCGACTAGGGGCCCTGACCCAGTACTTC. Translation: CASSPRLGALTQYF.

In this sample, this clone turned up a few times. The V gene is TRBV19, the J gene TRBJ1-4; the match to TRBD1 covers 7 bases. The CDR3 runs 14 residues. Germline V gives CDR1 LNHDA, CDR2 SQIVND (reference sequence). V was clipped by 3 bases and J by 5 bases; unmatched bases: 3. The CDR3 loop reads CASSIPGGNEKLFF. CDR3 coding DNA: TGTGCCAGTAGTATCCCAGGGGGGAATGAAAAACTGTTTTTT.